The text below deals with one T cell receptor beta chain. The antigen remains unidentified. This sample was taken from a study of T-cell reconstitution after alpha-beta-depleted transplantation in children. Notes on the study in general: There were reportedly several hundred expanded graft clones from which alpha-beta T cells came about two months after transplant. T-cell counts and diversity at one year post-transplant came mainly from newly produced T cells. Surviving thymic progenitors and recipient T cells were the source of high TCRbeta diversity at day 60 in some patients.

Using unique molecular identifiers, the investigators prepared the TCRbeta library. MiXCR, applied by TCRdb to the PCR reads, yields one record per CDR3 protein. The sample shows about 980,000 distinct CDR3 sequences, about 29% of them seen only once. After removal of 8 bases from V and 4 bases from J, the junction contained 7 bases not matched to a gene. The CDR3 is made up of 16 amino acids. The germline V gene encodes CDR1 ENHRY and CDR2 SYGVKD. Here the sequenced sample was PBMCs, mostly from graft donor cells, taken 360 days after TCRalphabeta/CD19-depleted stem cell transplant. This TCR was sampled from a boy younger than two who had a stem cell transplant for SCID, so the T cells may come from the graft donor. The rearrangement uses TRBV10-3 and TRBJ2-1, with 14 bases lining up with TRBD2. The CDR3 DNA reads TGTGCCATCCGCAGGACTAGCGGGGGGCCGTACAATGAGCAGTTCTTC. It codes for CAIRRTSGGPYNEQFF.